Sequencing of this T cell receptor (beta chain) was carried out in a study of neurological immune-mediated disorders (dated by TCRdb to between 2017 and 2020). Regarding the study in general: Using UMI-based sequencing, the study compared peripheral blood TCR-beta repertoires from patients with HTLV-I-associated myelopathy (HAM/TSP), patients with multiple sclerosis, and healthy controls. The cohort was made up of 68 subjects, consisting of roughly 15 HAM/TSP patients, some 34 multiple sclerosis patients and about 20 healthy controls. Longitudinal samples, technical triplicates and paired sorted CD4+ and CD8+ T-cell subsets, alongside PBMC samples, were included among the roughly 100 TCR-beta libraries. Overall study results and their limits: Across subjects, expanded clones never shared an identical CDR3 amino acid sequence, which suggests that the TCR-beta repertoires in every group were private. The highest TCR clonal expansion was observed in HAM/TSP patients, whereas the lowest was observed in MS patients, even when compared with healthy controls.

To synthesize cDNA, template-switch 5'RACE was performed with a primer carrying a 10-nucleotide random unique molecular identifier so that each TCR transcript was tagged. Each sequencing run produced over 200 million TCR-beta sequences covering 15-18 subjects. The RNeasy kit was used for extraction of total RNA. Using the KAPA Real-time Library Amplification kit, TCR-beta VDJ regions were amplified with primers for the TCR constant region and the 5'RACE anchor. A first PCR added sample indexes and Illumina adaptors, and a second PCR then raised library yield. After Ampure bead purification, the roughly 650 bp TCR product was size-selected on a 2% E-gel SizeSelection system. Before pooling, library quality was assessed on a Bioanalyzer, concentration was determined with Qubit, and library quantification was performed with the Kapa Library Quantification kit. Paired-end 2 x 150 bp sequencing of the libraries was performed on an Illumina HiSeq 2500. To increase sequence diversity, roughly 25-31% phiX was spiked into each library pool. Per the authors' processing: Quality-filtered reads were processed with the UMI-based MiGEC pipeline, which removed over 75% of raw TCR sequences during error correction. IMGT germline references were used for alignment of VDJ genes, and clonotypes were defined by a unique CDR3 amino acid sequence together with V-J genes. VDJtools evaluated clonal expansion, Shannon diversity and CDR3 relatedness (CalcPairwiseDistances, ClusterSamples); CLCbio workbench built phylogenetic trees. Clones with at least 8 unique UMIs were defined as expanded, with this threshold being based on coefficient-of-variation modelling across technical triplicates. TCRdb reran the public reads through fastp at Q25 and MiXCR, keeping productive beta chains. Rows with one shared CDR3 protein collapse into an entry with the most common genes and DNA. Here the V and J calls rest on TCRdb's processing, not on the authors' analysis. The sample has tens of thousands of distinct CDR3 sequences on record, roughly 14% of them singletons. Clones ranked in the top ten supply more than 20% of the sample.

Including the terminal cysteine and phenylalanine, the CDR3 comprises 15 residues. Only CDR3 DNA remains: 45 bases, in frame from the first base. The germline V gene supplies CDR1 MDHEN and CDR2 SYDVKM. Trimming accounts for 7 bases at V and 1 base at J, while the number of junction bases matched to no gene is 7. Libraries from unsorted PBMCs were made from 2 million PBMCs kept in RNAlater at -80 degrees C until RNA extraction. Peripheral blood was subjected to Ficoll-Hypaque density gradient centrifugation to isolate PBMCs, which were then cryopreserved in liquid nitrogen. Details on this clonotype: Its antigen is unknown. Qualities for individual bases were not recorded, and no much larger clone is one base off.

The chain is made from TRBV28 and TRBJ2-3, with 8 bases aligning to TRBD2. The source is a woman between 45 and 65 years old with HTLV-1-associated myelopathy (HAM/TSP). The material sequenced was PBMCs. This receptor has the CDR3 CASMRRGAGTDTQYF. In nucleotides, the sequence is TGTGCCAGCATGCGGCGGGGGGCTGGCACAGATACGCAGTATTTT.